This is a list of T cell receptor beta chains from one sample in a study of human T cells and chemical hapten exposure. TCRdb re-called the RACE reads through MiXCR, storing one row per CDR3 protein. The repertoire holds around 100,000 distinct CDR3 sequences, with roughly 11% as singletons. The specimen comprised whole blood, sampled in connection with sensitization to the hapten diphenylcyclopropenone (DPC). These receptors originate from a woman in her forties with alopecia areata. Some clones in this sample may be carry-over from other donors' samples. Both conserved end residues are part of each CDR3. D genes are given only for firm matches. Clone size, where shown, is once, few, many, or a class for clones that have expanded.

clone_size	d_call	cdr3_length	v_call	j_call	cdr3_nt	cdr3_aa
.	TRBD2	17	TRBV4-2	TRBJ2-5	TGTGCCAGCAGCCTGGGAGTAGCGGGAGTGGGGGAAGAGACCCAGTACTTC	CASSLGVAGVGEETQYF
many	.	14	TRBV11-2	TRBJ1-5	TGTGCCAGCAGCTTAGGGGGTAGCAATCAGCCCCAGCATTTT	CASSLGGSNQPQHF
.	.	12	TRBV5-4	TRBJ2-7	TGTGCCAGCAGCAGGGACACAATCGAGCAGTACTTC	CASSRDTIEQYF
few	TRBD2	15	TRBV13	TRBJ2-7	TGTGCCAGCAGCCATAGACTAGCGGGAGGCTACGAGCAGTACTTC	CASSHRLAGGYEQYF
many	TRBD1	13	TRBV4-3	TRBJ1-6	TGCGCCAGCAGACGGACAGGGGATTCACCCCTCCACTTT	CASRRTGDSPLHF
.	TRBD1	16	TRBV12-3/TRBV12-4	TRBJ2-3	TGTGCCAGCAGTCCCTACCGGGACAGATACACAGATACGCAGTATTTT	CASSPYRDRYTDTQYF
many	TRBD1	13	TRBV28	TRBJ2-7	TGTGCCAGCAGTCACAGGGGCTCCTACGAGCAGTACTTC	CASSHRGSYEQYF
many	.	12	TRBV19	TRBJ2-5	TGTGCCAGGAGCGGAAGGGAGGAGACCCAGTACTTC	CARSGREETQYF
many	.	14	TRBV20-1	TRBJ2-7	TGCAGTGCTAGAGCCACCCACGGGAGCTACGAGCAGTACTTC	CSARATHGSYEQYF
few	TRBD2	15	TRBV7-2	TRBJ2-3	TGTGCCAGCAGCGAAGCCCGCCTAGCGGGGGGGAAGCAGTATTTT	CASSEARLAGGKQYF
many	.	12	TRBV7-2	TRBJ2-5	TGTGCCAGCAGCTTGCTTCAAGAGACCCAGTACTTC	CASSLLQETQYF
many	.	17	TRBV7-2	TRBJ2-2	TGTGCCAGCAGCCTCTCTCCCGGGACAACGAACACCGGGGAGCTGTTTTTT	CASSLSPGTTNTGELFF
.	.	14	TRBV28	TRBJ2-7	TGTGCCAGCAGCCTCACCGGAGGCAAGTACGAGCAGTACTTC	CASSLTGGKYEQYF
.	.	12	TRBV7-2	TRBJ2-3	TGTGCCAGCAGCTTATTAACAGATACGCAGTATTTT	CASSLLTDTQYF
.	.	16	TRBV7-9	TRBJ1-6	TGTGCCAGCAGCTTACCGGGGTCCTCCTATAATTCACCCCTCCACTTT	CASSLPGSSYNSPLHF
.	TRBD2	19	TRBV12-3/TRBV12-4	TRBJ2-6	TGTGCCAGCAGTCCCTTCGGGGGAGGGATTGCCTCTGGGGCCAACGTCCTGACTTTC	CASSPFGGGIASGANVLTF
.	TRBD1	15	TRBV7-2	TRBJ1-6	TGTGCCAGCAGCTTAGAAAGGGGGCTGGATTCACCCCTCCACTTT	CASSLERGLDSPLHF
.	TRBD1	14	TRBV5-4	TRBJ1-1	TGTGCCAGCAGTTCGGGACAGCTGAACACTGAAGCTTTCTTT	CASSSGQLNTEAFF
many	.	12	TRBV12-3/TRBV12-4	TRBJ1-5	TGTGCCAGCAGTTTTTCTTCCCAGCCCCAGCATTTT	CASSFSSQPQHF
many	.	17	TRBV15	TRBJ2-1	TGTGCCACCAGCAGAGATAACCGGAGGACGTCCTACAATGAGCAGTTCTTC	CATSRDNRRTSYNEQFF
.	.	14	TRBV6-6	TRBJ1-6	TGTGCCAGCAGCCCCCAGTGGGGTAATTCACCCCTCCACTTT	CASSPQWGNSPLHF
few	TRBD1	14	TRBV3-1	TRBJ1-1	TGTGCCAGCAGGTCTTTGGGACAGGACCTGAAAGCTTTCTTT	CASRSLGQDLKAFF
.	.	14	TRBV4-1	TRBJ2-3	TGCGCCAGCAGCCAAGGTCCTAGCACAGATACGCAGTATTTT	CASSQGPSTDTQYF
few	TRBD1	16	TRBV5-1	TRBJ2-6	TGCGCCAGCAGCTTGGGGGACAGCTCTGGGGCCAACGTCCTGACTTTC	CASSLGDSSGANVLTF
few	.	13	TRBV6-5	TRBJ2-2	TGTGCCAGCAGTTACGATCCCACCGGGGAGCTGTTTTTT	CASSYDPTGELFF
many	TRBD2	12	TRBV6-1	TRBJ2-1	TGTGCCAGCTCAAGACTAGCCAATGAGCAGTTCTTC	CASSRLANEQFF
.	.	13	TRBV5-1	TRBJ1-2	TGCGCCAGCAGCTTGGAGAGGAGCTATGGCTACACCTTC	CASSLERSYGYTF
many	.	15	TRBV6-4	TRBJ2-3	TGTGCCAGCAGTGACTCGGCGGGGGCCACAGATACGCAGTATTTT	CASSDSAGATDTQYF
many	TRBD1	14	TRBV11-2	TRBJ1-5	TGTGCCAGCAGCCCGAACAGGGGGCTTCAGCCCCAGCATTTT	CASSPNRGLQPQHF
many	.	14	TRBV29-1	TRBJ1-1	TGCAGCGTTGGGGCGGCAGCCCCGAACACTGAAGCTTTCTTT	CSVGAAAPNTEAFF
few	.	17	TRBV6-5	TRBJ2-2	TGTGCCAGCAGACCCTCTCGGGGGGCGGGGAACACCGGGGAGCTGTTTTTT	CASRPSRGAGNTGELFF
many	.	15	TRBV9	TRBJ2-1	TGTGCCAGCAGCGTAGTGGGGGACCTCTACAATGAGCAGTTCTTC	CASSVVGDLYNEQFF
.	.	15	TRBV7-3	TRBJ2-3	TGTGCCAGCAGCTGGTCTCCTGGGGGCACAGATACGCAGTATTTT	CASSWSPGGTDTQYF
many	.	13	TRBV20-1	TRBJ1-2	TGCAGTGCTAGATCGACAGCCGACTATGGCTACACCTTC	CSARSTADYGYTF
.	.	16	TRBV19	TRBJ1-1	TGTGCCAGTACAACCCTATCCGGCGGGCCGAACACTGAAGCTTTCTTT	CASTTLSGGPNTEAFF
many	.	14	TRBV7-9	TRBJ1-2	TGTGCCAGCAGCGATGGGGATTGGAACTATGGCTACACCTTC	CASSDGDWNYGYTF